The entry below gives a single T cell receptor (beta chain) sequence along with its context. Its antigen is not known. Assay used: immunoSEQ multiplex PCR; TCRdb lists only in-frame clones, some missing. The sample yields approximately 120,000 clones, under 95% seen once. The record originates from a study of siplizumab effects on memory and regulatory T cells. Study-wide results and caveats: Relative to controls at 25% to 30%, mappable alloreactive CD4+ clones exhibited a mean Treg-derived proportion of approximately 68% with siplizumab.

V lost 8 bases and J lost 5, with 12 bases in between. CDR1 and CDR2 from the germline V gene are MNHEY and SVGAGI. This CDR3 has 12 residues. The chain uses TRBV6-5 and TRBJ2-5; D call uncertain. Material: Tregs sorted from blood. This receptor was taken from a human donor in good health. The CDR3 sequence: CASGRPEETQYF. The CDR3, as DNA: TGTGCCAGCGGCCGTCCGGAGGAGACCCAGTACTTC.